This TCR beta chain was identified during a study of metastatic and nonmetastatic thyroid tumors (dated by TCRdb to the early 2020s). At the level of the whole study: Repertoires from peripheral blood and from tumor or nodule tissue samples of malignant and benign thyroid patients were compared.

Summary of the overall study and its limitations: In both blood and tumor samples, TCR beta diversity was reported to be significantly higher in malignant tumors than in benign nodules.

Library preparation used PCR. Reads for this sample came from an Illumina HiSeq 4000. High-throughput sequencing was used to profile the TCR beta-chain CDR3 region of each patient. As for the original processing: The researchers built a classifier to tell apart papillary thyroid cancer patients with distant metastasis, based on CDR3 differences among clinicopathological groups. The Shannon index was used to measure repertoire diversity, and the Morisita-Horn index was used to measure how similar tumor and blood repertoires were. TCRdb ran its own pipeline on the public reads, namely fastp trimming at Q25 and MiXCR clone calling, and kept in-frame beta chains. The V and J calls and clone size are TCRdb's, not the authors'. Across this sample there are around 26,000 clones, with approximately 20% seen only once. The ten largest clones represent 4.4% of the sample. No patient had received any treatment before thyroid surgery. Using T-cell receptor beta sequencing, the researchers looked back retrospectively at clinical samples from patients, gathered between about 2011 and 2018.

Taken from cysteine to phenylalanine, the CDR3 has 15 residues. Only the CDR3 portion is preserved as DNA: 45 bases, with reading frame beginning at the first base. The junction shows trimming of 0 bases on V and 6 bases on J, plus 12 bases between the germline ends. In the germline V gene (reference sequence), CDR1 corresponds to LNHDA and CDR2 to SQIVND. This clone was detected many times. No antigen is known for it. The input lacks base qualities; no much larger clone sits a single base away. This receptor was obtained from a female donor with papillary thyroid cancer or a benign thyroid nodule (not recorded which). Some clones in this sample may be carry-over from other donors' samples. Sequencing used adjacent normal tissue. Recombination connected TRBV19 to TRBJ1-5; the D segment could be TRBD1, given 6 matching bases. The sequence in DNA is TGTGCCAGTAGTATAGACCCGACAGGCCGTCAGCCCCAGCATTTT. This gives the protein CASSIDPTGRQPQHF.